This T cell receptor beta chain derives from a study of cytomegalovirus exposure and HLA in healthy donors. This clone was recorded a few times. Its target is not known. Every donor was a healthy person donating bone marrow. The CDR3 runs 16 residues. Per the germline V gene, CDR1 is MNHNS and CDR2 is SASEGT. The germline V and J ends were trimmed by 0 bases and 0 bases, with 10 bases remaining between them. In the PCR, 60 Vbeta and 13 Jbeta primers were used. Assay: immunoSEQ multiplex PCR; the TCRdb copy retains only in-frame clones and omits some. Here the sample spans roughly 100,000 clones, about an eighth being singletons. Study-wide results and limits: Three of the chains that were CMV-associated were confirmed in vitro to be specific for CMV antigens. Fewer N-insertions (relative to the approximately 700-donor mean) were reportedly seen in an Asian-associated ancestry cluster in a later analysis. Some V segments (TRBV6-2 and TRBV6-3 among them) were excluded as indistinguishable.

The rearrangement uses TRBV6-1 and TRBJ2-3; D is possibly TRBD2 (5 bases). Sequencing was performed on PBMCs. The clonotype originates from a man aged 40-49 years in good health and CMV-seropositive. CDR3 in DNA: TGTGCCAGCAGTGAAGCGCGGGCAGGTAGCACAGATACGCAGTATTTT. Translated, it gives CASSEARAGSTDTQYF.